The subject of this entry is one T cell receptor beta chain. The antigen is undetermined. The source of the sample is a study of shared clonotypes between healthy human individuals. Study-wide results and caveats: An expected dependence of interdonor clonotype sharing on sequencing depth was noted. There were few donors, and this limited the genetic and exposure-history diversity represented.

The CDR3 contains 19 residues. Trimming shortened V by 5 bases and J by 0 bases, and 25 bases separated the two germline ends. Germline V gene sequence: CDR1 MDHEN, CDR2 SYDVKM. Per the original data handling: Filtering differed because ImmunoSEQ produced junction-only sequences that carried no quality scores. Sequencing was performed with immunoSEQ multiplex PCR; in TCRdb, only in-frame clones are kept and a portion is missing. V and J calls and clone size follow that table, whereas D and trimming were derived from the DNA. The profile shows 600,000 to 800,000 clones, approximately 77% of them singletons.

The sequenced sample consisted of memory CD4+ T cells sorted from blood. Subset noted: CD45RA-negative fraction. This chain connects TRBV28 to TRBJ1-2; possible D gene TRBD1, 6 bases. The clonotype originates from a woman in her thirties in good health. CDR3 nucleotide sequence: TGTGCCAGCAGTCCTGCGGGCAGGGGACGGAGAATTTCTAACTATGGCTACACCTTC. Translation gives CASSPAGRGRRISNYGYTF.